These 7 T cell receptor beta chains share one sample of origin, sequenced in a study of blood T cells in healthy people across ages. A second 7 to 11 cycle PCR used barcoded and J-beta primers. TCRdb reprocessed the 5' RACE reads via MiXCR and lists one record per CDR3 protein. Of 650,000 to 700,000 distinct CDR3 sequences listed, approximately 52% were seen once; the top ten hold 13%. The sample consisted of blood. The receptors stem from a woman of 80 years or more in good health.

As for this clonotype: A much larger clone lies one base from this, so it may be a read error. This sequence joins TRBV27 and TRBJ2-3; 7 bases are shared with TRBD2. V was clipped by 11 bases and J by 3 bases; unmatched bases: 8. CDR3 length: 13 amino acids. CDR1 is MNHEY, CDR2 SMNVEV, per germline (reference sequence). The DNA of the CDR3 is TGTGCCGGCCTAGCGGCCTTTACAGATACGCAGTATTTT. Protein sequence: CAGLAAFTDTQYF.

In the case of this clonotype: A read error may explain this, as a much larger clone is one base away. V and J are TRBV12-3 or TRBV12-4 and TRBJ2-1, with D uncertain. The CDR3 loop spans 13 amino acids. The CDR3 loop is CASSLFAYNVQFF. The CDR3 DNA is TGTGCCAGCAGTTTGTTTGCCTACAATGTGCAGTTCTTC.

This clonotype was counted a few times. The J gene is TRBJ1-5, the V gene TRBV27; D is uncertain. Trimming removed 3 bases from V and 2 bases from J, with 11 bases in between. The CDR3 has 15 residues. Germline V gene lookup returns CDR1 MNHEY and CDR2 SMNVEV (reference sequence). The CDR3 nucleotides are TGTGCCAGCAGTTTTCTTGGGCAGGGCAATCAGCCCCAGCATTTT. Translation: CASSFLGQGNQPQHF.

As to this clonotype: This could be a read error, since a much larger clone is one nucleotide away. V is TRBV28 and J is TRBJ2-1; D remains unclear. The CDR3 has 15 residues. Germline values: CDR1 MDHEN, CDR2 SYDVKM. The CDR3 DNA follows: TGTACCAGCAGTCGAGACCAGAGCTCCTACAATGAGCAGTTCTTC. It is translated as CTSSRDQSSYNEQFF.

This clonotype was recorded at least ten times. V and J are TRBV10-3 and TRBJ2-5; the match to TRBD1 covers 8 bases. The ends lost 6 bases at V and 2 bases at J; junction bases unmatched: 5. This CDR3 is built from 14 residues. Germline CDR1 ENHRY, CDR2 SYGVKD. CDR3 coding DNA: TGTGCCATCAGAGGGGGGACAGGACAAGAGACCCAGTACTTC. Translating gives CAIRGGTGQETQYF.

J is TRBJ1-1 and V is TRBV20-1; maybe TRBD1 (6 bases). V lost 3 bases and J lost 10, with 21 bases in between. Looked up from germline, CDR1 is DFQATT and CDR2 is SNEGSKA (reference sequence). The CDR3 loop spans 14 amino acids. The CDR3 DNA reads TGCAGTGCTAGGACCGGGACAAGCCTTGAAGGAGCTTTCTTT. This encodes CSARTGTSLEGAFF.

The chain carries TRBV7-9 and TRBJ2-1; 8 positions agree with TRBD1. This CDR3 contains 15 residues. V gave up 5 bases and J gave up 13 bases; unmatched junction bases: 16. Germline assignment: CDR1 SEHNR and CDR2 FQNEAQ (reference sequence). In nucleotides, the CDR3 is TGTGCCAGCAGCAAGACCAGGGGGCGCACGGAGACCCAGTTCTTC. Protein sequence: CASSKTRGRTETQFF.